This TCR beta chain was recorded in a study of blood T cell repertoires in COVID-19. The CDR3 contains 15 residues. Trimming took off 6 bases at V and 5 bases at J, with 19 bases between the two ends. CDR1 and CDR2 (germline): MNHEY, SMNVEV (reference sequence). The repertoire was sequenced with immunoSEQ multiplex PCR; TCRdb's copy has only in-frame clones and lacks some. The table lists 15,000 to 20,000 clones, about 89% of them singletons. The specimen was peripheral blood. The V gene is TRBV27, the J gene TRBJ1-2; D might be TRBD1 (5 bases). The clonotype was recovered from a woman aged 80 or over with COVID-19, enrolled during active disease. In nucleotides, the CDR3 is TGTGCCAGCAGCCTTAGGGGTCCGACTGCATATGGCTACACCTTC. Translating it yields CASSLRGPTAYGYTF.